The 17 T cell receptor beta chains below were found in one sample sequenced in a study of regulatory T cells in long-lasting Graves disease. Combining iRepertoire HTBI primers with Arm-PCR of CDR3 regions, the authors built TCR beta libraries. Via MiXCR, TCRdb re-called the multiplex PCR reads, giving one row per CDR3 protein. Among 400,000 to 500,000 distinct CDR3 sequences listed, about 20% were seen once. Sample time point: persistent/refractory GD, antithyroid drugs over 5 years with positive TRAb. The authors made the TCR library using RNA they extracted from PBMCs. The sample was peripheral blood mononuclear cells (PBMCs), taken when the disease was refractory, from a patient treated with antithyroid drugs. The receptors derive from a female donor with Graves disease.

This clonotype was seen many times. V usage is TRBV6-5 and J usage is TRBJ1-1; D gene uncertain. This CDR3 contains 13 residues. The V and J ends lost 3 bases and 3 bases respectively, with 8 bases between them. CDR1 MNHEY and CDR2 SVGAGI come from the germline V gene. The CDR3 here is CASSYVKDTEAFF. CDR3 nucleotides: TGTGCCAGCAGTTATGTGAAGGACACTGAAGCTTTCTTT.

This clonotype occurred many times. CDR3 coding DNA: TGTGCCAGCAGTTTTGGGTGGACACAGGGCCTTGGGAACACTGAAGCTTTCTTT. Its translation is CASSFGWTQGLGNTEAFF. The rearrangement joins TRBV28 to TRBJ1-1, with D tentatively TRBD1 (6 bases). Trimming pared 3 bases from V and 1 base from J, leaving 21 bases between. The germline V gene has CDR1 MDHEN and CDR2 SYDVKM. The CDR3 runs 18 residues.

About this clonotype itself: The final CDR3 position lacks the conserved phenylalanine or tryptophan, pointing to a likely read error. CDR3 sequence: CSARGPVSGNTIYS. CDR3 in DNA: TGCAGTGCTAGAGGACCAGTATCTGGAAACACCATATATTCT. The chain links TRBV20-1 to TRBJ1-3; D unresolved. The CDR3 extends over 14 amino acids. CDR1 and CDR2 (germline): DFQATT, SNEGSKA (reference sequence). Trimming cost V 1 base and J 1 base, with 8 bases left between them.

Ten or more counts support this clonotype. The chain combines TRBV2 with TRBJ2-5; D is perhaps TRBD1 or TRBD2 (5 bases each). Between the trimmed V and J ends, which lost 6 bases and 7 bases, there was a span of 18 bases. This CDR3 is built from 14 residues. Germline V gene data show CDR1 as SNHLY and CDR2 as FYNNEI. CDR3 coding DNA: TGTGCCAGCAGCGAAACGGGACCCCGGGGGACCCAGTACTTC. Amino acids: CASSETGPRGTQYF.

This clonotype has at least ten counts. The J gene is TRBJ1-1, the V gene TRBV11-2; 7 nucleotides match TRBD1. V lost 5 bases to trimming and J lost 2 bases; unmatched junction nucleotides: 11. This CDR3 contains 16 residues. Germline V gene data show CDR1 as SGHAT and CDR2 as FQNNGV. CDR3 amino acids: CASSPPNTGANTEAFF. The CDR3 DNA follows: TGTGCCAGCAGCCCACCAAACACAGGGGCTAACACTGAAGCTTTCTTT.

This clonotype was recorded many times. This chain uses TRBV7-9 with TRBJ2-5; D gene uncertain. The CDR3 sequence is 14 residues long. V was trimmed by 5 bases and J by 4 bases, leaving 14 bases between them. Looked up from germline, CDR1 is SEHNR and CDR2 is FQNEAQ (reference sequence). This CDR3 reads CASSHGDTRETQYF. The CDR3 DNA is TGTGCCAGCAGCCACGGAGACACTCGAGAGACCCAGTACTTC.

This clonotype came up many times. This CDR3 reads CSARDQGGGYTF. The CDR3 DNA reads as TGCAGTGCTAGAGATCAAGGTGGAGGCTACACCTTC. The chain carries TRBV20-1 and TRBJ1-2; D remains ambiguous. Trimming removed 0 bases from V and 8 bases from J, with 10 bases in between. CDR1 DFQATT and CDR2 SNEGSKA come from the germline V gene (reference sequence). CDR3 size: 12 residues.

The V and J genes are TRBV19 and TRBJ1-2; D unresolved. V was pared by 2 bases and J by 8 bases, with 18 bases between. The germline CDR1 and CDR2 sequences are LNHDA and SQIVND (reference sequence). The length of the CDR3 is 15 residues. CDR3 protein: CASSILDSVGGGYTF. DNA for the CDR3: TGTGCCAGTAGTATACTGGATAGTGTCGGTGGCGGCTACACCTTC.

This clonotype was counted ten times or more. The genes are TRBV12-3 or TRBV12-4 and TRBJ1-5, with TRBD1 identical over 9 bases. CDR3 length: 14 residues. The V gene end was trimmed by 6 bases and the J gene end by 9 bases; junction bases not matched to a gene: 9. The CDR3 DNA reads as TGTGCCAGCAGACGGGGACAGGGAAGCCGGCCCCAGCATTTT. It specifies CASRRGQGSRPQHF.

This clonotype was counted a few times. V is TRBV7-2 and J is TRBJ1-1; no firm D call. The CDR3 runs 13 residues. V lost 0 bases and J lost 6, with 8 bases in between. The germline CDR1 and CDR2 sequences are SGHTA and FQGNSA. The DNA of the CDR3 is TGTGCCAGCAGCTTAGCGTGGCCGGCTGAAGCTTTCTTT. This gives the protein CASSLAWPAEAFF.

The chain carries TRBV7-8 and TRBJ1-1; no clear D gene. The CDR3 totals 16 residues. Germline CDR1 reads SGHVS; CDR2 reads FQNEAQ. Trimming cost V 1 base and J 1 base, with 13 bases left between them. The CDR3 is CASSLVRTAENTEAFF. The CDR3 nucleotides read TGTGCCAGCAGCTTAGTGAGAACAGCTGAGAACACTGAAGCTTTCTTT.

This clonotype was found many times. The J gene is TRBJ2-2, the V gene TRBV12-3 or TRBV12-4; TRBD2 matches 8 bases. The CDR3 is 15 residues long. V was pared by 6 bases and J by 5 bases, with 8 bases of the junction left unmatched. The CDR3 nucleotides are TGTGCCAGCAGGACCTCGGGAGGGACAACCGGGGAGCTGTTTTTT. It translates to CASRTSGGTTGELFF.

This clonotype was detected only a few times. Written as DNA, the CDR3 is TGTGCCAGCAGCGTCGGTCTTGGGGCTGGAGAGACCCAGTACTTC. Amino acids: CASSVGLGAGETQYF. V and J are TRBV9 and TRBJ2-5; a possible D gene is TRBD1 (5 bases). Germline V CDR1 and CDR2: SGDLS, YYNGEE. The CDR3 sequence is 15 residues long. Trimming left V 2 bases short and J 4 bases short, with 15 bases between.

Here the CDR3 DNA reads TGTGCCACCAGCGCACGGGACAGGTACTCTGGAAACACCATATATTTT. Translation: CATSARDRYSGNTIYF. The V and J genes are TRBV15 and TRBJ1-3, with TRBD1 matching 8 bases. Trimming cost V 5 bases and J 0 bases; bases outside gene matches: 6. Germline V lookup: CDR1 LNHNV, CDR2 YYDKDF (reference sequence). The CDR3 runs 16 residues. Combining the CDR3 with reference TRBV15 and TRBJ1-3 gives the whole variable domain DAMVIQNPRYQVTQFGKPVTLSCSQTLNHNVMYWYQQKSSQAPKLLFHYYDKDFNNEADTPDNFQSRRPNTSFCFLDIRSPGLGDTAMYLCATSARDRYSGNTIYFGEGSWLTVV.

In this sample, this clonotype turned up many times. This rearrangement joins TRBV7-2 to TRBJ1-3; 8 nucleotides line up with TRBD1. The germline V gene has CDR1 SGHTA and CDR2 FQGNSA. J was trimmed by 4 bases and V by 4 bases; bases with no gene match: 0. This CDR3 region has 13 residues. CDR3 residues: CASSYRGGNTIYF. The CDR3 bases are TGTGCCAGCAGCTACAGGGGGGGAAACACCATATATTTT. The whole variable domain, remainder taken from reference TRBV7-2 and TRBJ1-3, is GAGVSQSPSNKVTEKGKDVELRCDPISGHTALYWYRQSLGQGLEFLIYFQGNSAPDKSGLPSDRFSAERTGGSVSTLTIQRTQQEDSAVYLCASSYRGGNTIYFGEGSWLTVV.

This clonotype was recorded at least ten times. The germline gene is not matched at one end of the junction; a read error may be the cause. The J gene is TRBJ2-6, the V gene TRBV12-3 or TRBV12-4; D unclear. The CDR3 has 13 residues. The DNA for the CDR3 is TGTGCCACGCTCCCCCGTGGGACCAACGTCCTGACTTTC. It yields the protein CATLPRGTNVLTF.

This clonotype was counted a few times. This chain links TRBV14 with TRBJ1-1; D uncertain. The CDR3 totals 16 residues. Germline lookup yields CDR1 SGHDN and CDR2 FVKESK. Trimming removed 3 bases at V and 1 base at J, with 15 bases between. The CDR3 sequence: CASSHRFVRRNTEAFF. DNA of the CDR3: TGTGCCAGCAGCCACCGCTTTGTGAGGAGGAACACTGAAGCTTTCTTT.